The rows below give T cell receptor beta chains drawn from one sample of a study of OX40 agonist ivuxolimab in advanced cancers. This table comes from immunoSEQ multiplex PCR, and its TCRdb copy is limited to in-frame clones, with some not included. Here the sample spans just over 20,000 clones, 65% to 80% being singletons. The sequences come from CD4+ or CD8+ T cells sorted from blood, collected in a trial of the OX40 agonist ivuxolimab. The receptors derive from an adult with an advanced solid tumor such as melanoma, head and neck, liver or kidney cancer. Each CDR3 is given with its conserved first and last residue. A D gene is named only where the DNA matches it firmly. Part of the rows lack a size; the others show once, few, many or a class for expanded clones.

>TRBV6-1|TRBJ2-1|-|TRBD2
TGTGCCAGCATTAGACTAGCTTTAGATGAGCAGTTCTTC
CASIRLALDEQFF
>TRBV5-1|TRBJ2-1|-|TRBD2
TGCGCCAGCAGCTTGGGTCTAGCGGGGGGGCAAAATGAGCAGTTCTTC
CASSLGLAGGQNEQFF
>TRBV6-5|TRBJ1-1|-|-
TGTGCCAGCCGAAACATTGCGAACACTGAAGCTTTCTTT
CASRNIANTEAFF
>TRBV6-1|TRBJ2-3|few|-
TGTGCCAGCAGTGGGGTGGTCGCAGATACGCAGTATTTT
CASSGVVADTQYF
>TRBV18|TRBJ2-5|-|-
TGTGCCAGCTCACCCCTCCCGGGCAAAGAGACCCAGTACTTC
CASSPLPGKETQYF
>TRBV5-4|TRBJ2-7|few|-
TGTGCCAGCAGCTTGGGAGGACAGATAACCTACGAGCAGTACTTC
CASSLGGQITYEQYF
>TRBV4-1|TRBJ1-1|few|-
TGCGCCAGCAGCCGGCCCGGCCCTGAAGCTTTCTTT
CASSRPGPEAFF
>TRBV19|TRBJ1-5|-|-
TGTGCCAGTAGTACGCGGACCCATAGCAATCAGCCCCAGCATTTT
CASSTRTHSNQPQHF
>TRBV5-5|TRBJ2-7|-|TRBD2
TGTGCCAGCAGCTCCGGAGGGACTAGCGGGGTTGAGCAGTACTTC
CASSSGGTSGVEQYF
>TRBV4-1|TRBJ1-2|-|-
TGCGCCAGCAGCCAAGAAAGCCACAGGAACTATGGCTACACCTTC
CASSQESHRNYGYTF
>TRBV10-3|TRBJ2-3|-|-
TGTGCCAGCGGGACAGCTACCACAGATACGCAGTATTTT
CASGTATTDTQYF
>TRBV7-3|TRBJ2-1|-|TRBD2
TGTGCCAGCAGCTCTCTAGCGGGGGGGCCCTCTATTTACAATGAGCAGTTCTTC
CASSSLAGGPSIYNEQFF
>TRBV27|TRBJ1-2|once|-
TGTGCCAGCAGTTTCCAGGGAATGGTCGGCTACACCTTC
CASSFQGMVGYTF
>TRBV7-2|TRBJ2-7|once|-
TGTGCCAGCAGCTTAGGCGGCGGGGACCGATACGAGCAGTACTTC
CASSLGGGDRYEQYF
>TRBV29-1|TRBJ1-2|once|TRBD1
TGCAGCGTTGTCCAGGGGGCTTTTAACTATGGCTACACCTTC
CSVVQGAFNYGYTF
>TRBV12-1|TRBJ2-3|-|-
TGTGCCAGCAGCGCTGCGAGTAACAGGAATACAGATACGCAGTATTTT
CASSAASNRNTDTQYF
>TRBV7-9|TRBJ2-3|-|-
TGTGCCAGCAGCCCCAGCACAGATACGCAGTATTTT
CASSPSTDTQYF
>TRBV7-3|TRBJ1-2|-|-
TGTGCCAGCAGCTTAGGGGGGTTCCAGAACTATGGCTACACCTTC
CASSLGGFQNYGYTF
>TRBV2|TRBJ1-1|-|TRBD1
TGTGCCAGCAGTGGACGGACAGGTAGTGCGAGAGGGGCTGAAGCTTTCTTT
CASSGRTGSARGAEAFF
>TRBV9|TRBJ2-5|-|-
TGTGCCAGCAGCGTAGCTCGTGGGGAGACCCAGTACTTC
CASSVARGETQYF
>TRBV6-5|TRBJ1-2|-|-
TGTGCCAGCATAGCGGGGTCCTTCAACTATGGCTACACCTTC
CASIAGSFNYGYTF
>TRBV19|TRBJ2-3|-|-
TGTGCCAGTAGTGGGGGGGGCGGCGGCCATCCCAGCACAGATACGCAGTATTTT
CASSGGGGGHPSTDTQYF
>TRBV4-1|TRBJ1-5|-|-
TGCGCCAGCAGCCAAGAGGATCGACTAAATCAGCCCCAGCATTTT
CASSQEDRLNQPQHF
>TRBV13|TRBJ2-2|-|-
TGTGCCAGCAGCCCCAAGGTCTGGGCCGGGGAGCTGTTTTTT
CASSPKVWAGELFF
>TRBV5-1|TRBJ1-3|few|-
TGCGCCAGCGCCGAGGGGGGCTCTGGAAACACCATATATTTT
CASAEGGSGNTIYF
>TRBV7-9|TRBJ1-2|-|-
TGTGCCAGCAGCTTAGTAGGGGTTCACTATGGCTACACCTTC
CASSLVGVHYGYTF
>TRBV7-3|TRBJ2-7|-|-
TGTGCCAGCAGTTTAAATCAGGGAGAGCTTTACGAGCAGTACTTC
CASSLNQGELYEQYF
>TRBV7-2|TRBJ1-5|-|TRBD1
TGTGCCAGCAGCTTAGAGACAGGGGGCGGTCAGCCCCAGCATTTT
CASSLETGGGQPQHF
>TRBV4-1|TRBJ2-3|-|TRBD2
TGCGCCAGCAGCCAAGATGCCAGCGGGGGATCTGATACGCAGTATTTT
CASSQDASGGSDTQYF
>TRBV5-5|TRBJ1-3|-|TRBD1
TGTGCCAGCAGCACGGGACAGCCCCGCTCTGGAAACACCATATATTTT
CASSTGQPRSGNTIYF
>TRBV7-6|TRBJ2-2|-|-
TGTGCCAGCAGTCCCCTCAGTAGCGCGGTCACCGGGGAGCTGTTTTTT
CASSPLSSAVTGELFF
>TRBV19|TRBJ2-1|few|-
TGTGCCAGTAGTATTAACAGCCTCTACAATGAGCAGTTCTTC
CASSINSLYNEQFF
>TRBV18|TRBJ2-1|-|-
TGTGCCAGCTCACCTACTGGACAGATTCACTACAATGAGCAGTTCTTC
CASSPTGQIHYNEQFF
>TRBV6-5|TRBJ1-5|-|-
TGTGCCAGCAGCCGTGACAAGAGCAATCAGCCCCAGCATTTT
CASSRDKSNQPQHF
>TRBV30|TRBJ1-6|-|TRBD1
TGTGCCTGGAGTTTCGGGACAGTTGACTATTCACCCCTCCACTTT
CAWSFGTVDYSPLHF
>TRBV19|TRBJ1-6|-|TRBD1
TGTGCCAGTAGTATCACGCCGGGGACAGGGTATGCACCCCTCCACTTT
CASSITPGTGYAPLHF
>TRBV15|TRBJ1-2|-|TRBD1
TGTGCCACCAGCAGCCCGACAGGGATTAGTGGCTACACCTTC
CATSSPTGISGYTF
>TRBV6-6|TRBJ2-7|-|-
TGTGCCAGCAGTCAACAGGGAACCCTCTACGAGCAGTACTTC
CASSQQGTLYEQYF
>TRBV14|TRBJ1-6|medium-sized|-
TGTGCCAGCAGCCAAGGATGGTATAATTCACCCCTCCACTTT
CASSQGWYNSPLHF
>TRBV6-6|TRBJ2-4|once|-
TGTGCCAGCGGACTACAGGGTGCCAAAAACATTCAGTACTTC
CASGLQGAKNIQYF
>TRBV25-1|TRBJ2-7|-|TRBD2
TGTGCCAGCAGTGAATTGGGACTAGCGACCTACGAGCAGTACTTC
CASSELGLATYEQYF
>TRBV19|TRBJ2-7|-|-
TGTGCCAGTAGTATAGATCATAATACCGGAAGCTACGAGCAGTACTTC
CASSIDHNTGSYEQYF
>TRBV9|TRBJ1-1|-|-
TGTGCCAGCAGCCCCCGGGCCCAGGGGTGGGACACTGAAGCTTTCTTT
CASSPRAQGWDTEAFF
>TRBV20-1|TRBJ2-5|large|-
TGCAGTGCTAGACCCCAAGAGACCCAGTACTTC
CSARPQETQYF
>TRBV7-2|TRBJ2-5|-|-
TGTGCCAGCAGCTCGACCCCAGGCGTTAGGGAGACCCAGTACTTC
CASSSTPGVRETQYF
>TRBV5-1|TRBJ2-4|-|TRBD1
TGCGCCAGCAGCTTGGCCGGAGGACAGGGGGACCTCTTATCCTTTCTTCAGCCTAAAAACATTCAGTACTTC
CASSLAGGQGDLLSFLQPKNIQYF
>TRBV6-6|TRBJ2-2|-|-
TGTGCCAGCAGTTACTCACAAGCCACCGGGGAGCTGTTTTTT
CASSYSQATGELFF
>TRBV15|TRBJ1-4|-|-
TGTGCCACCAGCAGAGATGACGGGGGCAGGGCTAATGAAAAACTGTTTTTT
CATSRDDGGRANEKLFF
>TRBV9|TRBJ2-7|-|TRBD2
TGTGCCAGCAGCGTAGCGGCGGGAGGGGGGGATGAGCAGTACTTC
CASSVAAGGGDEQYF
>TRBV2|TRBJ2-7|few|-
TGTGCCAGCAGTGAACGGACAGCTTCCTACGAGCAGTACTTC
CASSERTASYEQYF
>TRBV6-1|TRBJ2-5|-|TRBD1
TGTGCCAGCAGTGAAACCTTCAGGGACAGGTACTTC
CASSETFRDRYF
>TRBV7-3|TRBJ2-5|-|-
TGTGCCAGCAGCTCGGGTCCTTTAGAGACCCAGTACTTC
CASSSGPLETQYF
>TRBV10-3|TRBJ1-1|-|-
TGTGCCATCAGTACCTCGACAGGAACCAACACTGAAGCTTTCTTT
CAISTSTGTNTEAFF
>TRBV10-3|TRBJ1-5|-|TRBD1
TGTGCCATCAGTGACAGGGGGGGCAATCAGCCCCAGCATTTT
CAISDRGGNQPQHF